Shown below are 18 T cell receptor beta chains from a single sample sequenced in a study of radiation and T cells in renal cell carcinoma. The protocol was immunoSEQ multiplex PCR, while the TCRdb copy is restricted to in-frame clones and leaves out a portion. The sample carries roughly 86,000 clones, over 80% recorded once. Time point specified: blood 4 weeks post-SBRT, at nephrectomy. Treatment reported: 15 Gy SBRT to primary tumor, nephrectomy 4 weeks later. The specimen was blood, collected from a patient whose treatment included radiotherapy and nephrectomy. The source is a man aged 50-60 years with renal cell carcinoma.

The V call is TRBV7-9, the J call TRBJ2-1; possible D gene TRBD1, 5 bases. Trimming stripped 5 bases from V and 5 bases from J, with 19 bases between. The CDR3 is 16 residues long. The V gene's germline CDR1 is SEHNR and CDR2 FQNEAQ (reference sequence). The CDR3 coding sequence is TGTGCCAGCAGCCCGGTAGGTGGACAACTTAACAATGAGCAGTTCTTC. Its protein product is CASSPVGGQLNNEQFF.

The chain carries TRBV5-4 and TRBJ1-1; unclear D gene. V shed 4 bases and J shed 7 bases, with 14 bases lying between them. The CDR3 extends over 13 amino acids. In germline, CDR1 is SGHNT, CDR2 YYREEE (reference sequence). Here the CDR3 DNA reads TGTGCCAGCAGCCCCGATAGGGATGATGAAGCTTTCTTT. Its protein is CASSPDRDDEAFF.

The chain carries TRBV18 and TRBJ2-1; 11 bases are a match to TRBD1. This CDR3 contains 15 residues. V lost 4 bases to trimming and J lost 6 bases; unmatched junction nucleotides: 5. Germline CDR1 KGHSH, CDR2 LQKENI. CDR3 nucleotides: TGTGCCAGCTCACTTGGACAGGGGGCCTCCAATGAGCAGTTCTTC. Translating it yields CASSLGQGASNEQFF.

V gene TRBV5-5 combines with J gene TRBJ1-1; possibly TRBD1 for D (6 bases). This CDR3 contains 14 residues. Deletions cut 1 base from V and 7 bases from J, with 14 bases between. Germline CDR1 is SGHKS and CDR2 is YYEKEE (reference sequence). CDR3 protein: CASSLQGRGNEAFF. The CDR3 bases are TGTGCCAGCAGCTTGCAGGGCAGGGGAAATGAAGCTTTCTTT.

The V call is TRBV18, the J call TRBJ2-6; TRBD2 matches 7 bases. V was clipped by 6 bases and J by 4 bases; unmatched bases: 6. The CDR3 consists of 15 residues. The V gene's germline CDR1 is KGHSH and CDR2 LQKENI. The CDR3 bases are TGTGCCAGCTCGCCTCAGGGAGGGGGGGCCAACGTCCTGACTTTC. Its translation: CASSPQGGGANVLTF.

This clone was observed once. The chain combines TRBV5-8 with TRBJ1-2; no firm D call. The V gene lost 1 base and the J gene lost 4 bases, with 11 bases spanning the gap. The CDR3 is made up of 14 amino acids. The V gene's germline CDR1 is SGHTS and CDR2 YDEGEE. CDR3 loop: CASSLLGSPYGYTF. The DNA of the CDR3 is TGTGCCAGCAGCTTGTTGGGAAGCCCCTATGGCTACACCTTC.

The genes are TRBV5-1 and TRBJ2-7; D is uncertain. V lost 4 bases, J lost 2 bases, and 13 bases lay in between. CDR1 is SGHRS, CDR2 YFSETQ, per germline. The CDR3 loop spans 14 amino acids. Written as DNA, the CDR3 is TGCGCCAGCAGCCACAACCAGAGAACCTACGAGCAGTACTTC. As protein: CASSHNQRTYEQYF.

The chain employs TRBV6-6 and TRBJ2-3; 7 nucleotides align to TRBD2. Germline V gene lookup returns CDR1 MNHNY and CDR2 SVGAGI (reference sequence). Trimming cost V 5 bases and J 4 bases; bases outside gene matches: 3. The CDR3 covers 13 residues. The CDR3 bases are TGTGCCAGCAGTGGGAGGGGTGCAGATACGCAGTATTTT. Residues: CASSGRGADTQYF.

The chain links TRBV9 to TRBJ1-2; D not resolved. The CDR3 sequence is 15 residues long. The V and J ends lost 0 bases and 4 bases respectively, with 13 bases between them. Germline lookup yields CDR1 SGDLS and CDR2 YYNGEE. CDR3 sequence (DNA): TGTGCCAGCAGCGTAGGAGTAGCCGGGTTCTATGGCTACACCTTC. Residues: CASSVGVAGFYGYTF.

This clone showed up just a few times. The CDR3 DNA reads as TGCGCCAGCAGCCAAGATTGGGATGAGACCCAGTACTTC. Its translation is CASSQDWDETQYF. This sequence joins TRBV4-1 and TRBJ2-5; no reliable D call. This CDR3 has 13 amino acids. V lost 0 bases to trimming and J lost 5 bases, with 7 bases between them. Germline values: CDR1 MGHRA, CDR2 YSYEKL.

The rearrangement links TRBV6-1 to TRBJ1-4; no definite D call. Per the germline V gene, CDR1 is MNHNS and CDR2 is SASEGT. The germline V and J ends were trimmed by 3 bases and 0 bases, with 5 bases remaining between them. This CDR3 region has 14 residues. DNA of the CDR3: TGTGCCAGCAGTGAGGTTGCAACTAATGAAAAACTGTTTTTT. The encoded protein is CASSEVATNEKLFF.

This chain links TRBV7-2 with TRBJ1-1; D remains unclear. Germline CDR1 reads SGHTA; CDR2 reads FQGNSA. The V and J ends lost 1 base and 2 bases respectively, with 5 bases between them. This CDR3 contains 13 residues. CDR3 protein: CASSLGHNTEAFF. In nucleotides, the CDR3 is TGTGCCAGCAGCTTAGGACACAACACTGAAGCTTTCTTT.

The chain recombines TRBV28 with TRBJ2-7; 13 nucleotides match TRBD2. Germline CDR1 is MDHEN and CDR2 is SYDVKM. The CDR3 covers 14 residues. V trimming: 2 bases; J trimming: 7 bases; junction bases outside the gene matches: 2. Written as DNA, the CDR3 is TGTGCCAGCAGTTTAGGACTAGCGGGAGATGAGCAGTACTTC. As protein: CASSLGLAGDEQYF.

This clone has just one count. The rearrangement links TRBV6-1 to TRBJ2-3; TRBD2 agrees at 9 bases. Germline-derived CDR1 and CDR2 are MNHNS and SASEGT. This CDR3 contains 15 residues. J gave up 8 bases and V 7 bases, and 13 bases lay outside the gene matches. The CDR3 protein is CASTPGTSLWGTQYF. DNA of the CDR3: TGTGCCAGCACTCCAGGGACTAGCCTCTGGGGTACGCAGTATTTT.

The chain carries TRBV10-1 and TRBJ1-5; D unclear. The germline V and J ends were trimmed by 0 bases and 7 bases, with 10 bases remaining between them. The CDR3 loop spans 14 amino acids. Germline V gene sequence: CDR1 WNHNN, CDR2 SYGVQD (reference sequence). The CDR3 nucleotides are TGCGCCAGCAGTGAGTCGAGTACGGGGCAGCCCCAGCATTTT. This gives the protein CASSESSTGQPQHF.

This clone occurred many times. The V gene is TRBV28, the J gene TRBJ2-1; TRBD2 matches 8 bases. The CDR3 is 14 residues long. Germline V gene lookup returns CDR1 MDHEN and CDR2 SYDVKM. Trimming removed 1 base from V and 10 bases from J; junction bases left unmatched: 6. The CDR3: CASSLSSGSWEQFF. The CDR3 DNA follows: TGTGCCAGCAGTTTATCCAGCGGGAGTTGGGAGCAGTTCTTC.

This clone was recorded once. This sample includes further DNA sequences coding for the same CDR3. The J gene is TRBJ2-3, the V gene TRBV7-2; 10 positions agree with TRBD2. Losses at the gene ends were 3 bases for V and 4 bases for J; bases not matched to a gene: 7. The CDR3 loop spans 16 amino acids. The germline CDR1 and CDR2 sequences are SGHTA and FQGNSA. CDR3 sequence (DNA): TGTGCCAGCAGCTTTCTTAGCGGGGGGAGGGCAGATACGCAGTATTTT. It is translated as CASSFLSGGRADTQYF.

The CDR3 DNA sequence: TGCGCCAGCAGCCAAGATCGGGACTACGTAAATGAGCAGTTCTTC. Translated, it gives CASSQDRDYVNEQFF. The chain combines TRBV4-1 with TRBJ2-1; 7 positions agree with TRBD2. Germline CDR1 MGHRA, CDR2 YSYEKL. V lost 0 bases to trimming and J lost 7 bases; unmatched junction nucleotides: 6. There are 15 residues in the CDR3.